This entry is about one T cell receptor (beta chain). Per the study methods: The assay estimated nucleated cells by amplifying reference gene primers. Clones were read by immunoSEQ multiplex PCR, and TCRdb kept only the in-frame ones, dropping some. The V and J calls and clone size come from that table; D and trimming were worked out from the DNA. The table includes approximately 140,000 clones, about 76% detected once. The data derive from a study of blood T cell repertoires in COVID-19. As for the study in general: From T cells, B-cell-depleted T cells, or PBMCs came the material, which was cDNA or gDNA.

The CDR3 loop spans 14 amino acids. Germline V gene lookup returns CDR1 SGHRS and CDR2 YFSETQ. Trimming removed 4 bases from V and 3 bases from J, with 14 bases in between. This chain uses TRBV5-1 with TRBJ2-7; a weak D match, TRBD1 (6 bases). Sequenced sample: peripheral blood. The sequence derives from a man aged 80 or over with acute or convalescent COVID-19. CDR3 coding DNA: TGCGCCAGCAGCGAAAACACAGGGAACTACGAGCAGTACTTC. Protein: CASSENTGNYEQYF. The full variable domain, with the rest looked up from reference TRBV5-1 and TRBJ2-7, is KAGVTQTPRYLIKTRGQQVTLSCSPISGHRSVSWYQQTPGQGLQFLFEYFSETQRNKGNFPGRFSGRQFSNSRSEMNVSTLELGDSALYLCASSENTGNYEQYFGPGTRLTVT.